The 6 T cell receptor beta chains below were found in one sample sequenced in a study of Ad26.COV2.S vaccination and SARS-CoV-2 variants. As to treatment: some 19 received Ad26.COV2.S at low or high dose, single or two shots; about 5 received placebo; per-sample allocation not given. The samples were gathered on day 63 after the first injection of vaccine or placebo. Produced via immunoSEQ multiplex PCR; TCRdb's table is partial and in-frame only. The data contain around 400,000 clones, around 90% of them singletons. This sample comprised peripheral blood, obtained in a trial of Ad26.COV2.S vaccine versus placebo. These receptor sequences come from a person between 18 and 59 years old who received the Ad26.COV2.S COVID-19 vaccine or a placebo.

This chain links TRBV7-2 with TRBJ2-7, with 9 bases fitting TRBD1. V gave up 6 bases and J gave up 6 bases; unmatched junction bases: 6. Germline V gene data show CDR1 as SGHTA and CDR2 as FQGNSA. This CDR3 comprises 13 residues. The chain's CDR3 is CASSYTGGGEQYF. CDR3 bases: TGTGCCAGCAGTTATACAGGGGGCGGCGAGCAGTACTTC.

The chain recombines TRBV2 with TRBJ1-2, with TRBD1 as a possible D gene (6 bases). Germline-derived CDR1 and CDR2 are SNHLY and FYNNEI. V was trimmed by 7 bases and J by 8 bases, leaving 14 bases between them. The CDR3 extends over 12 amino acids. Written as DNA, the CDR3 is TGTGCCAGCATATCCACACAGGGAGGCTACACCTTC. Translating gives CASISTQGGYTF.

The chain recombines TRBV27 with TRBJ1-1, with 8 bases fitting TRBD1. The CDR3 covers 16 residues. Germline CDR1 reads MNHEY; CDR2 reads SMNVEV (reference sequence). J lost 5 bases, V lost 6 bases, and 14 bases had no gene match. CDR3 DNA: TGTGCCAGCAGCAGTCAGGGGGCGGAAAGATGGACTGAAGCTTTCTTT. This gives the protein CASSSQGAERWTEAFF.

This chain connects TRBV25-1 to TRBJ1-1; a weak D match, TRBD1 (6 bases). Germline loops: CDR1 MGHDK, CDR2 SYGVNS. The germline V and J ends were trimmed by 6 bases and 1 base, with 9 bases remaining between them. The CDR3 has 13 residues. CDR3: CASRKQGNTEAFF. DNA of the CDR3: TGTGCCAGCAGAAAACAGGGGAACACTGAAGCTTTCTTT.

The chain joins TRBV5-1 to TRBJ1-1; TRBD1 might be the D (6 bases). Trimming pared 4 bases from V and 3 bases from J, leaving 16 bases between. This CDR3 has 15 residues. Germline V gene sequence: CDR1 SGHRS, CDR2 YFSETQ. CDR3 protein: CASSPPTGLDTEAFF. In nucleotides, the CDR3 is TGCGCCAGCAGCCCACCAACAGGGTTGGACACTGAAGCTTTCTTT.

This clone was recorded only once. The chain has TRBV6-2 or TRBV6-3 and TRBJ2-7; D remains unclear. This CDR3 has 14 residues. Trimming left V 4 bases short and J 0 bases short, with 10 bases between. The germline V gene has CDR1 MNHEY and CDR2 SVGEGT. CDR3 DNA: TGTGCCAGCAGTTCCGTGGAAAGCTCCTACGAGCAGTACTTC. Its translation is CASSSVESSYEQYF.